These 10 T cell receptor beta chains were sequenced from one sample in a study of T cell changes during pregnancy in multiple sclerosis. Some clones are missing from TCRdb's copy, which holds only in-frame ones; the method was immunoSEQ multiplex PCR. The repertoire holds tens of thousands of clones, nearly 95% seen once, with about 2.8% in the top ten. Sequenced here: CD8+ T cells from peripheral blood mononuclear cells, sampled in the third trimester of pregnancy. The receptors stem from a female donor with multiple sclerosis, enrolled in a pregnancy study.

The genes are TRBV27 and TRBJ2-7, with 9 bases matching TRBD1. V lost 0 bases and J lost 3; bases outside the gene matches: 3. This CDR3 is 15 amino acids long. Germline V gene data show CDR1 as MNHEY and CDR2 as SMNVEV (reference sequence). The CDR3 region is CASSLSRGQGYEQYF. The DNA for the CDR3 is TGTGCCAGCAGTTTATCGAGGGGACAGGGCTACGAGCAGTACTTC.

The chain joins TRBV6-1 to TRBJ2-7, with 7 bases aligning to TRBD2. CDR3 size: 15 residues. V lost 3 bases, J lost 3 bases, and 8 bases stayed unmatched. CDR1 is MNHNS, CDR2 SASEGT, per germline. CDR3 nucleotides: TGTGCCAGCAGTGATTCTGCTAGCGGTATCTACGAGCAGTACTTC. Amino acids: CASSDSASGIYEQYF.

The chain employs TRBV11-2 and TRBJ1-4; the D is unclear. The CDR3 loop spans 18 amino acids. Germline V CDR1 and CDR2: SGHAT, FQNNGV. The V gene lost 0 bases and the J gene lost 2 bases, with 16 bases spanning the gap. This chain's CDR3 is CASSLDPAEARTNEKLFF. For the CDR3, the DNA is TGTGCCAGCAGCTTAGACCCCGCAGAAGCGCGGACTAATGAAAAACTGTTTTTT.

The V call is TRBV28, the J call TRBJ2-7, with 9 bases lining up with TRBD1. The CDR3 runs to 16 residues. After removal of 5 bases from V and 1 base from J, the junction contained 9 bases not matched to a gene. Germline V gene lookup returns CDR1 MDHEN and CDR2 SYDVKM. The CDR3 reads CASSTRHRGLSYEQYF. The CDR3 coding sequence is TGTGCCAGCAGTACTCGACACAGGGGGCTATCCTACGAGCAGTACTTC.

The V and J genes are TRBV14 and TRBJ2-1; the match to TRBD2 covers 9 bases. The germline V gene has CDR1 SGHDN and CDR2 FVKESK. This CDR3 region has 18 residues. V lost 2 bases and J lost 6; bases outside the gene matches: 14. The DNA of the CDR3 is TGTGCCAGCAGCCAATCCCTAGCGGGACCGGTGCGGTCCAATGAGCAGTTCTTC. It yields the protein CASSQSLAGPVRSNEQFF.

This chain connects TRBV27 to TRBJ2-6; TRBD1 matches at 9 bases. V trimming: 6 bases; J trimming: 0 bases; junction bases outside the gene matches: 6. The CDR3 extends over 17 amino acids. Germline V gene lookup returns CDR1 MNHEY and CDR2 SMNVEV (reference sequence). The DNA for the CDR3 is TGTGCCAGCAGGGGTCGGGACAGGGACTCTGGGGCCAACGTCCTGACTTTC. This gives the protein CASRGRDRDSGANVLTF.

The genes are TRBV19 and TRBJ2-7; D is unclear. The CDR3 length is 14 residues. Germline V gene data show CDR1 as LNHDA and CDR2 as SQIVND (reference sequence). V was pared by 1 base and J by 0 bases, with 7 bases between. In DNA, the CDR3 is TGTGCCAGTAGTATAGTTCGCGGCTCCTACGAGCAGTACTTC. It encodes CASSIVRGSYEQYF.

This chain links TRBV16 with TRBJ2-7, with unresolved D. Germline values: CDR1 KGHSY, CDR2 FQNENV. The CDR3 runs 13 residues. The V gene lost 1 base and the J gene lost 0 bases, with 4 bases spanning the gap. The CDR3 DNA is TGTGCCAGCAGCCAATTGGCCTCCTACGAGCAGTACTTC. It is translated as CASSQLASYEQYF.

This clone appeared a single time. The chain recombines TRBV6-4 with TRBJ1-5; D is perhaps TRBD1 (5 bases). Germline values: CDR1 MRHNA, CDR2 SNTAGT. This CDR3 has 14 residues. V was trimmed by 5 bases and J by 4 bases, leaving 12 bases between them. This CDR3 reads CASSSDRNNQPQHF. CDR3 DNA sequence: TGTGCCAGCAGTTCAGACAGAAATAATCAGCCCCAGCATTTT.

This clone has only one observation. V gene TRBV27 combines with J gene TRBJ2-7; 13 bases map to TRBD2. This CDR3 has 16 amino acids. Per the germline V gene, CDR1 is MNHEY and CDR2 is SMNVEV (reference sequence). The trim removed 5 bases at V and 3 bases at J, leaving 7 bases unmatched. The CDR3 protein is CASSPTGLAGVYEQYF. In DNA form, the CDR3 reads TGTGCCAGCAGTCCCACCGGACTAGCGGGGGTCTACGAGCAGTACTTC.